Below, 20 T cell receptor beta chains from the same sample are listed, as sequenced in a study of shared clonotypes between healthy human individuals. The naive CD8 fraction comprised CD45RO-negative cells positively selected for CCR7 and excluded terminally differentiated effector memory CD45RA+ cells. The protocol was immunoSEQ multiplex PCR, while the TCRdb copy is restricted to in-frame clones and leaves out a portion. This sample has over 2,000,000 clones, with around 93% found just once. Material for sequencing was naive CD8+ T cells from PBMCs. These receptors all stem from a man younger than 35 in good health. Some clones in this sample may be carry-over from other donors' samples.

CDR3 coding DNA: TGTGCCAGCAGTTTTCCCTCTAGCGGCAGCTCCTACAATGAGCAGTTCTTC. Amino acids: CASSFPSSGSSYNEQFF. The V and J genes are TRBV28 and TRBJ2-1, with 7 bases aligning to TRBD2. Germline V lookup: CDR1 MDHEN, CDR2 SYDVKM. The CDR3 is made up of 17 amino acids. The junction had 8 bases not matched to a gene; V was cut back by 3 bases and J by 0 bases.

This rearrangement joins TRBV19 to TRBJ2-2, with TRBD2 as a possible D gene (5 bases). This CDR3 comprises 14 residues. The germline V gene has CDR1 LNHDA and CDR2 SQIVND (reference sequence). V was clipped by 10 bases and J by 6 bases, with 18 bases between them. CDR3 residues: CATFRTGFAGELFF. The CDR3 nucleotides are TGTGCCACCTTCAGGACGGGGTTCGCCGGGGAGCTGTTTTTT.

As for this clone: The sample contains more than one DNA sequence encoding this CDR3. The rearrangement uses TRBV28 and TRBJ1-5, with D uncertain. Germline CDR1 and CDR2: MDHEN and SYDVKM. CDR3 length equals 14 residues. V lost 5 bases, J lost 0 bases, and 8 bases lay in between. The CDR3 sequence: CASSPPYSNQPQHF. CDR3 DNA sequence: TGTGCCAGCAGTCCCCCGTATAGCAATCAGCCCCAGCATTTT.

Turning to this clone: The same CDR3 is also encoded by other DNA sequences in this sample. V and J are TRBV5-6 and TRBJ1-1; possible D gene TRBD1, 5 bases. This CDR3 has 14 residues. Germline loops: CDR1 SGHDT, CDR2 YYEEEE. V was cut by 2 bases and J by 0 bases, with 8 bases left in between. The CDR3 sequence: CASSFSGVNTEAFF. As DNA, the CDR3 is TGTGCCAGCAGCTTTTCGGGGGTGAACACTGAAGCTTTCTTT.

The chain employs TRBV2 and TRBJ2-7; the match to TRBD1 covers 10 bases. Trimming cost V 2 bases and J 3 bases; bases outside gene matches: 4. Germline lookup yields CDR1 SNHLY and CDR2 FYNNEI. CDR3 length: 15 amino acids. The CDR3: CASSETGQGRYEQYF. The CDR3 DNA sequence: TGTGCCAGCAGTGAAACGGGACAGGGGCGCTACGAGCAGTACTTC.

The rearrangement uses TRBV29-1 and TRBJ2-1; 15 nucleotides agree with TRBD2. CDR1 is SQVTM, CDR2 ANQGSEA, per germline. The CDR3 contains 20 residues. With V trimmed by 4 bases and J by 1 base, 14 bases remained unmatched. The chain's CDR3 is CSVVFRSGTSGRTSYNEQFF. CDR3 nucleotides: TGCAGCGTTGTTTTCCGGTCCGGGACTAGCGGGAGGACTTCCTACAATGAGCAGTTCTTC.

CDR3 amino acids: CASSNRGEPNEKLFF. The CDR3 DNA sequence: TGTGCCAGCTCGAACAGGGGAGAACCTAATGAAAAACTGTTTTTT. The chain links TRBV27 to TRBJ1-4, with 7 bases identical to TRBD1. The V gene's germline CDR1 is MNHEY and CDR2 SMNVEV (reference sequence). J gave up 3 bases and V 8 bases, and 9 bases lay outside the gene matches. CDR3 length: 15 residues.

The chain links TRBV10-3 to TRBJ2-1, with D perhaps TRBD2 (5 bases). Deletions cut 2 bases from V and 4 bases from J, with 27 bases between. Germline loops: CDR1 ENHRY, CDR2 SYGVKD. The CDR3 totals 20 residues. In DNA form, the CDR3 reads TGTGCCATCAGTGAGCCCAACGGGCTAGCACGAGAACCGTTTTACAATGAGCAGTTCTTC. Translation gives CAISEPNGLAREPFYNEQFF.

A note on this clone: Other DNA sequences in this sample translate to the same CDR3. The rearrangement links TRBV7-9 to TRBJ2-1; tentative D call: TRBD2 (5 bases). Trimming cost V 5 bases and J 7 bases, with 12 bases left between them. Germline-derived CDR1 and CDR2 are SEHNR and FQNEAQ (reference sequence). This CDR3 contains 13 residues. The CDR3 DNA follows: TGTGCCAGCAGCCTCGCGGGTGGAAATGAGCAGTTCTTC. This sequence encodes CASSLAGGNEQFF.

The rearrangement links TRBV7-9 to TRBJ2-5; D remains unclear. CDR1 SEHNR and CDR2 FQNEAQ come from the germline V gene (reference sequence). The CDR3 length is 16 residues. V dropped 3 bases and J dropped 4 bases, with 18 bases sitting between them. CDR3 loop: CASSLPFLGGTETQYF. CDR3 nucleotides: TGTGCCAGCAGCTTGCCGTTTCTCGGTGGAACAGAGACCCAGTACTTC. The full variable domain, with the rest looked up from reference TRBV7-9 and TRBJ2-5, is DTGVSQNPRHKITKRGQNVTFRCDPISEHNRLYWYRQTLGQGPEFLTYFQNEAQLEKSRLLSDRFSAERPKGSFSTLEIQRTEQGDSAMYLCASSLPFLGGTETQYFGPGTRLLVL.

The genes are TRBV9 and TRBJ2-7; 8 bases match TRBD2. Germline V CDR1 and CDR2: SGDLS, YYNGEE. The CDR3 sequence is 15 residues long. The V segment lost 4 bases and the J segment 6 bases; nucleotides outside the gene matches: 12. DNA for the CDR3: TGTGCCAGCAGCCCCGGAAGTCGGGGGGGAAGCGAGCAGTACTTC. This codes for CASSPGSRGGSEQYF.

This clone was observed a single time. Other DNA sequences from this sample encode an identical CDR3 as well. CDR3 sequence (DNA): TGTGCCAGCAGCCCAGACAGAAACTATGGCTACACCTTC. Its translation is CASSPDRNYGYTF. This rearrangement joins TRBV7-9 to TRBJ1-2, with a possible D match to TRBD1 (5 bases). The germline V gene has CDR1 SEHNR and CDR2 FQNEAQ (reference sequence). This CDR3 spans 13 amino acids. Trimming removed 5 bases at V and 2 bases at J, with 9 bases between.

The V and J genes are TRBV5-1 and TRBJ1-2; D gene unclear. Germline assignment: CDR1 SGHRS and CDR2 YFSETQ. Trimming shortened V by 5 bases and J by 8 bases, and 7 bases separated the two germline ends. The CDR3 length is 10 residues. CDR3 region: CASSGEGYTF. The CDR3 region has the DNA TGCGCCAGCAGTGGGGAAGGCTACACCTTC.

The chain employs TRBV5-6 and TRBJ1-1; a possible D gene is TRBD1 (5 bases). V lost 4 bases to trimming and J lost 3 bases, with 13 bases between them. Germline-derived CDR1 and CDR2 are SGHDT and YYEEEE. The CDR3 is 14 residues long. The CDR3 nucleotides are TGTGCCAGCAGCGCGGGACTGGTGTACACTGAAGCTTTCTTT. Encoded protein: CASSAGLVYTEAFF.

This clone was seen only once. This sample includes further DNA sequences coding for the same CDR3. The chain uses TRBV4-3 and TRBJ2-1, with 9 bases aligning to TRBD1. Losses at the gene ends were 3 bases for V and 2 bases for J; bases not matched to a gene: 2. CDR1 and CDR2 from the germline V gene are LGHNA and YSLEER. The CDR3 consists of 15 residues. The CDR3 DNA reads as TGCGCCAGCAGCCACCGACAGGGGGCCTACAATGAGCAGTTCTTC. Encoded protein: CASSHRQGAYNEQFF.

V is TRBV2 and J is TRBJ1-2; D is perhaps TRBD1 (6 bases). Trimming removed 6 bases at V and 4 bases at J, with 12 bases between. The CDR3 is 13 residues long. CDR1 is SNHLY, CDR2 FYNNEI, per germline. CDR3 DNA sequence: TGTGCCAGCAGCGGAGGGGGGATCTATGGCTACACCTTC. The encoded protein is CASSGGGIYGYTF.

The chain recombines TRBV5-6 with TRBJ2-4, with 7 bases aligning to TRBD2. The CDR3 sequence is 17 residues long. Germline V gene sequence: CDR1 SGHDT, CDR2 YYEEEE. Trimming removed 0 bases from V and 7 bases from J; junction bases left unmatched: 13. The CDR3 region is CASSLGAETSWRNIQYF. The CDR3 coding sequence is TGTGCCAGCAGCTTGGGTGCGGAGACTAGCTGGAGGAACATTCAGTACTTC.

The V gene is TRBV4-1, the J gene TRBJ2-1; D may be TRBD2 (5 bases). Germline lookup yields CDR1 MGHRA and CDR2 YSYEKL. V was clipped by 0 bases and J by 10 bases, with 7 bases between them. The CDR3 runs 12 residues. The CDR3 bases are TGCGCCAGCAGCCAAGAAGGAGGAGAGCAGTTCTTC. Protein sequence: CASSQEGGEQFF.

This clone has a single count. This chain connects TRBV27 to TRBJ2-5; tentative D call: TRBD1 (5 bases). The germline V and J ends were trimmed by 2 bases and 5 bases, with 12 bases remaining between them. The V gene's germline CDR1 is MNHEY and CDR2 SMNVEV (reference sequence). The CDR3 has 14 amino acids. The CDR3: CASSLIWGEETQYF. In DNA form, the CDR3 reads TGTGCCAGCAGTTTAATCTGGGGCGAGGAGACCCAGTACTTC.

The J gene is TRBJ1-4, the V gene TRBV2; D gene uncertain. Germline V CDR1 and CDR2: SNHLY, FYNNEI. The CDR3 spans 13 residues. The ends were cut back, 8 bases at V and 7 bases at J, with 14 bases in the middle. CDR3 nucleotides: TGTGCCAGCGGCGCAGGTCGCGGTGAAAAACTGTTTTTT. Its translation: CASGAGRGEKLFF.